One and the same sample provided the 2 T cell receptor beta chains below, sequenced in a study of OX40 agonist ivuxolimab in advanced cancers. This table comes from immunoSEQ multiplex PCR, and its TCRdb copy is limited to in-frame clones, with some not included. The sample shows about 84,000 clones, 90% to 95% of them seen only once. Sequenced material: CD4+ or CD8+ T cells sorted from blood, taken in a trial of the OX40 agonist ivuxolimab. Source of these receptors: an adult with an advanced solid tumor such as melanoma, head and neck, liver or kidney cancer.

The CDR3 spells CASSVGPLGTDTQYF. Written as DNA, the CDR3 is TGTGCCAGCAGCGTAGGGCCCCTAGGGACAGATACGCAGTATTTT. The chain uses TRBV9 and TRBJ2-3; D ambiguous. This CDR3 region has 15 residues. Between the trimmed V and J ends, which lost 0 bases and 3 bases, there was a span of 11 bases. CDR1 is SGDLS, CDR2 YYNGEE, per germline.

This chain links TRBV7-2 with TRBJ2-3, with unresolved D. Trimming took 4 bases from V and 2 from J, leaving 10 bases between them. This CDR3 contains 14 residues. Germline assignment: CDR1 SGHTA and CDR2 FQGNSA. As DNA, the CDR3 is TGTGCCAGCAGCTCCTCAACCTACACAGATACGCAGTATTTT. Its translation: CASSSSTYTDTQYF. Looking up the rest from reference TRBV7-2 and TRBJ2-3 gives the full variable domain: GAGVSQSPSNKVTEKGKDVELRCDPISGHTALYWYRQSLGQGLEFLIYFQGNSAPDKSGLPSDRFSAERTGGSVSTLTIQRTQQEDSAVYLCASSSSTYTDTQYFGPGTRLTVL.